This T cell receptor beta chain was profiled in a study of blood T cells in healthy people across ages. The germline V gene encodes CDR1 WNHNN and CDR2 SYGVQD (reference sequence). Trimming left V 7 bases short and J 1 base short, with 9 bases between. CDR3 size: 13 residues. The authors ran a second PCR of 7 to 11 cycles using a sample-barcoded 5' primer and a J-beta primer mix. One entry per CDR3 protein, called by TCRdb with MiXCR from the 5' RACE reads. The sample records about 1,500,000 distinct CDR3 sequences, 42% being singletons. The chain recombines TRBV10-1 with TRBJ2-3; D call uncertain. The sequenced sample was blood. The sequence came from a woman aged 18-29 years in good health. For the CDR3, the DNA is TGCGCCAGCACTCAGGACGGCACAGATACGCAGTATTTT. Translation: CASTQDGTDTQYF.